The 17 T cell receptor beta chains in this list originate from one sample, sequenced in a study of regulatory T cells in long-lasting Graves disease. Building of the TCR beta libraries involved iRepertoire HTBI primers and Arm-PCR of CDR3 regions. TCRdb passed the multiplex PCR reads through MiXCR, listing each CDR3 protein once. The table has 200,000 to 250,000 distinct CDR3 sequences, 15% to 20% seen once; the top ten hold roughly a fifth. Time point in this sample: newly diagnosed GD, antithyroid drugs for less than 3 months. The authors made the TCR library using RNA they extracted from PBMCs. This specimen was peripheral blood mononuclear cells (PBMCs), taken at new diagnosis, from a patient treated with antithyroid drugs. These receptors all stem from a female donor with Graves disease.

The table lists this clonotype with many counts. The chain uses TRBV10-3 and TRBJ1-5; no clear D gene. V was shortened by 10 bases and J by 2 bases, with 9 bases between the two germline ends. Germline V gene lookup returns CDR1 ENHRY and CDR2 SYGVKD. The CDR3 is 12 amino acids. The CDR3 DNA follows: TGTGCCAACTCGGACGGCAATCAGCCCCAGCATTTT. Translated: CANSDGNQPQHF.

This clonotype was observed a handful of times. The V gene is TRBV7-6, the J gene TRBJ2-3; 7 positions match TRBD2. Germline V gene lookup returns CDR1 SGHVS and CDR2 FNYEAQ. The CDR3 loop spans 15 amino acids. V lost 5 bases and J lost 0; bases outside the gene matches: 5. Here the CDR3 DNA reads TGTGCCAGCAGCCCTGGGGGGGGAAGCACAGATACGCAGTATTTT. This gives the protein CASSPGGGSTDTQYF.

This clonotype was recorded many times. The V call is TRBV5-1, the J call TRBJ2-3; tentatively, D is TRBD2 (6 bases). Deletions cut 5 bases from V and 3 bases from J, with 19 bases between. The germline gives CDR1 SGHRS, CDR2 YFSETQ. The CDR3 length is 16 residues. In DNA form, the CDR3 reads TGCGCCAGCAGTTTTGATCCAGGTAGCGGTACAGATACGCAGTATTTT. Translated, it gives CASSFDPGSGTDTQYF.

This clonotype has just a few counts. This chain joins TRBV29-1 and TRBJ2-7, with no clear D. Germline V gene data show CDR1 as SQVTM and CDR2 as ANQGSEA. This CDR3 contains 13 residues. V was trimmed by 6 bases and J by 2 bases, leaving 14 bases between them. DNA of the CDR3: TGCAGCGTCCGTCAGGACGGCACCTACGAGCAGTACTTC. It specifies CSVRQDGTYEQYF.

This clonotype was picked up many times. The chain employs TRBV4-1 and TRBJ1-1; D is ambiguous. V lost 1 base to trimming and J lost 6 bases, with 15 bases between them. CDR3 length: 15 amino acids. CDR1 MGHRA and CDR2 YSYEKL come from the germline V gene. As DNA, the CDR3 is TGCGCCAGCAGCCAAGGTCGACGGATGGGTCCTGAAGCTTTCTTT. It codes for CASSQGRRMGPEAFF.

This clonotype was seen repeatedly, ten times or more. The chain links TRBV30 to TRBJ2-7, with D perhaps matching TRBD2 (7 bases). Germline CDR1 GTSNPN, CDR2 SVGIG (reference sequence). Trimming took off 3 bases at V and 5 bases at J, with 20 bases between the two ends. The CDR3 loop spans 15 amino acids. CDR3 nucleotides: TGTGCCTGGAGCCACCTTAGTAGGGGGGGTGACGAGCAGTACTTC. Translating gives CAWSHLSRGGDEQYF.

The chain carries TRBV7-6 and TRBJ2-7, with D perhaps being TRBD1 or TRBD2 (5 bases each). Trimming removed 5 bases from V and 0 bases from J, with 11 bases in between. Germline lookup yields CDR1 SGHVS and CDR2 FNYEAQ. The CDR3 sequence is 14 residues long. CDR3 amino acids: CASSIGTASYEQYF. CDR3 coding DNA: TGTGCCAGCAGCATCGGGACGGCCTCCTACGAGCAGTACTTC.

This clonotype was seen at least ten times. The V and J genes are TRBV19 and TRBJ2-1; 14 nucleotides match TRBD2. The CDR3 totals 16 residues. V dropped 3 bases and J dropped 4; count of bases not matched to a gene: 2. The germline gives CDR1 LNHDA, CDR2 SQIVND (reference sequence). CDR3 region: CASSIRLAGGYNEQFF. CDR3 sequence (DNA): TGTGCCAGTAGTATTCGACTAGCGGGAGGGTACAATGAGCAGTTCTTC.

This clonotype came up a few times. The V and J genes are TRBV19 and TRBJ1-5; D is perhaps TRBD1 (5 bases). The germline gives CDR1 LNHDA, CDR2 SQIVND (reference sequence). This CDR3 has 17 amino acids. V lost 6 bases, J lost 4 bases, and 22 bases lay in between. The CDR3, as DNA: TGTGCCAGTAGAAACGAGGAGGGGACGCCCGGGAATCAGCCCCAGCATTTT. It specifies CASRNEEGTPGNQPQHF.

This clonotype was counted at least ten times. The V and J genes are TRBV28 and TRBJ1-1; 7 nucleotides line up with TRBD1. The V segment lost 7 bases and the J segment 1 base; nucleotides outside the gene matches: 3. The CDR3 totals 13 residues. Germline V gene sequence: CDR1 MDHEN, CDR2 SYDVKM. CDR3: CASIQGGNTEAFF. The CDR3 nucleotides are TGTGCCAGCATCCAGGGGGGGAACACTGAAGCTTTCTTT.

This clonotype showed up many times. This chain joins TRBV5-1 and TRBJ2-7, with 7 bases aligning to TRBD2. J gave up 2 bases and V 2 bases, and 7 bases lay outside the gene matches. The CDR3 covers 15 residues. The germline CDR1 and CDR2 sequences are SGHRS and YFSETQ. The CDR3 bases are TGCGCCAGCAGCTTAGCTAGCGGTCTAACCTACGAGCAGTACTTC. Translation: CASSLASGLTYEQYF.

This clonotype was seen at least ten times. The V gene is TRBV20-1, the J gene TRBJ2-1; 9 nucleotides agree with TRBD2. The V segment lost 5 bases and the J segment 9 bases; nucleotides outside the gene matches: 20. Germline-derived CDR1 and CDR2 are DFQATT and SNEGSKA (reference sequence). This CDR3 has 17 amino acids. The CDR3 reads CSAPPPRGAGGPREQFF. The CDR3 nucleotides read TGCAGTGCTCCACCCCCACGCGGGGCGGGAGGGCCACGTGAGCAGTTCTTC.

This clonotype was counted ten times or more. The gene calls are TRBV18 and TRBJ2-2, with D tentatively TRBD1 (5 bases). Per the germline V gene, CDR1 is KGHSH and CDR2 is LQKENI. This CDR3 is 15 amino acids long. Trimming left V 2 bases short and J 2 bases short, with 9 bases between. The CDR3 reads CASSPDSVNTGELFF. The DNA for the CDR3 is TGTGCCAGCTCACCAGACAGCGTCAACACCGGGGAGCTGTTTTTT.

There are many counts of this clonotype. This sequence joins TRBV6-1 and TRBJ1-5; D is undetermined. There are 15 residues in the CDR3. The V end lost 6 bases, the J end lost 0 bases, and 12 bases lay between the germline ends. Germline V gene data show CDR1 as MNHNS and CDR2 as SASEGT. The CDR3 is CASRRSGDSNQPQHF. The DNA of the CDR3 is TGTGCCAGCAGGAGGTCAGGTGATAGCAATCAGCCCCAGCATTTT.

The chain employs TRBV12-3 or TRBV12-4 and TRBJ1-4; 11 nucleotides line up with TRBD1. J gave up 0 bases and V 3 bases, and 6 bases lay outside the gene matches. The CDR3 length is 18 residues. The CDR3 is CASSFIRGQGATNEKLFF. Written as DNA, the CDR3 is TGTGCCAGCAGTTTCATTCGGGGACAGGGGGCAACTAATGAAAAACTGTTTTTT.

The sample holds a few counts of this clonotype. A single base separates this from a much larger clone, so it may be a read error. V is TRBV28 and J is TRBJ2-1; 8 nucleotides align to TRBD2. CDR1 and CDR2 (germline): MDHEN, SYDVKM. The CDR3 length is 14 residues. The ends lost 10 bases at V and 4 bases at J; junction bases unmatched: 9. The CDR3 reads CANREGTSYNEQFF. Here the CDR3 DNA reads TGTGCCAACAGAGAAGGGACTAGTTACAATGAGCAGTTCTTC.

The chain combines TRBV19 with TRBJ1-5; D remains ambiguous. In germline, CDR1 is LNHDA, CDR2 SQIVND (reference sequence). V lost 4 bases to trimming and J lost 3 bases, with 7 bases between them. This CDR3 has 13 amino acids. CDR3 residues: CASSRAVNQPQHF. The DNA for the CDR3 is TGTGCCAGTAGTAGGGCAGTCAATCAGCCCCAGCATTTT.